The 2 T cell receptor beta chains presented below share a single source sample, sequenced in a study of shared T cell receptors in the human thymus. Sequencing was performed with immunoSEQ multiplex PCR; in TCRdb, only in-frame clones are kept and a portion is missing. This sample has under 700,000 clones, with about four fifths found just once. Separately, the same data were catalogued under a study of human thymus T cells.

The sequencing input was thymocytes. Receptor source: a boy under three years old with a congenital heart defect.

This rearrangement joins TRBV5-4 to TRBJ1-1; a weak D match, TRBD1 (5 bases). This CDR3 spans 19 amino acids. Trimming removed 4 bases at V and 0 bases at J, with 25 bases between. Germline lookup yields CDR1 SGHNT and CDR2 YYREEE (reference sequence). CDR3 amino acids: CASSPSAKETGILNTEAFF. The CDR3 DNA reads as TGTGCCAGCAGCCCGTCCGCAAAGGAAACAGGTATCTTGAACACTGAAGCTTTCTTT.

In its sample, this clone was seen once. The chain employs TRBV6-5 and TRBJ1-5; D possibly corresponds to TRBD1 (6 bases). This CDR3 region has 14 residues. Germline CDR1 MNHEY, CDR2 SVGAGI. Trimming left V 6 bases short and J 6 bases short, with 15 bases between. Written as DNA, the CDR3 is TGTGCCAGCAGCGTACCACAGGGTAGTCAGCCCCAGCATTTT. Protein sequence: CASSVPQGSQPQHF.